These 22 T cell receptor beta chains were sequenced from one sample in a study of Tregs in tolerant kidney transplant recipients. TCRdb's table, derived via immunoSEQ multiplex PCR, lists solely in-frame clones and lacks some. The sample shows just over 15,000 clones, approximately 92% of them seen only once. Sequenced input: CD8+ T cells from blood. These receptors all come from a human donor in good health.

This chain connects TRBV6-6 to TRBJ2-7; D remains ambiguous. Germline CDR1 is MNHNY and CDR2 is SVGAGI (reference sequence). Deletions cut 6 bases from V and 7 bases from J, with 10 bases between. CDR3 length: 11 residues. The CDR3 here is CASSLGREQYF. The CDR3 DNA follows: TGTGCCAGCAGCCTAGGGCGGGAGCAGTACTTC.

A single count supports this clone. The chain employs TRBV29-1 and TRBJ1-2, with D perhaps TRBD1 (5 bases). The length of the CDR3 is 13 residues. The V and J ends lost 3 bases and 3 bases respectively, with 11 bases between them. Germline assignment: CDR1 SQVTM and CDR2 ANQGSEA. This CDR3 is CSVDLGGDYGYTF. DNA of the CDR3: TGCAGCGTTGATTTGGGGGGAGACTATGGCTACACCTTC.

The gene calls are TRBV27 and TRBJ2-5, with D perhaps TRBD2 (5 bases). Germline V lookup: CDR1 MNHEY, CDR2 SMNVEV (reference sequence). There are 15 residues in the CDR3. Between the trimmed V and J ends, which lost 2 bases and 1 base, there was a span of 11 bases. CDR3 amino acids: CASSLRRGIQETQYF. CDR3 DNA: TGTGCCAGCAGTTTACGGAGAGGGATCCAAGAGACCCAGTACTTC.

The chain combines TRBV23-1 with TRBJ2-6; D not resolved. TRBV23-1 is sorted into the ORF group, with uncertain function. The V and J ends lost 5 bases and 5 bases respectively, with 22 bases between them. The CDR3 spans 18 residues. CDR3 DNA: TGCGCCAGCAGTTACTTCATTACGCAACAAAGTCGGGCCAACGTCCTGACTTTC. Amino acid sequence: CASSYFITQQSRANVLTF.

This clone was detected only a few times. CDR3: CASMELRGGFTEAFF. The DNA of the CDR3 is TGTGCCAGCATGGAGCTCAGGGGGGGGTTCACTGAAGCTTTCTTT. The chain links TRBV19 to TRBJ1-1; 7 positions match TRBD1. Losses at the gene ends were 9 bases for V and 4 bases for J; bases not matched to a gene: 14. The CDR3 runs to 15 residues. Germline V gives CDR1 LNHDA, CDR2 SQIVND (reference sequence).

CDR3 protein: CASSLWRGGWVIQYF. The CDR3 nucleotides are TGTGCCAGCAGTTTATGGAGAGGGGGGTGGGTCATTCAGTACTTC. The V call is TRBV28, the J call TRBJ2-4; D assignment may be TRBD1 or TRBD2 (6 bases each). The V gene lost 0 bases and the J gene lost 9 bases, with 15 bases spanning the gap. Per germline, CDR1 MDHEN and CDR2 SYDVKM. The CDR3 length is 15 residues.

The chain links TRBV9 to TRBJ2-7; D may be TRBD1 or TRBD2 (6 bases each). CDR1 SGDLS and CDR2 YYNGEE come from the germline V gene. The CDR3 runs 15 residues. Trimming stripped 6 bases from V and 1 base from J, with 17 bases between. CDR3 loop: CASTPGGASSYEQYF. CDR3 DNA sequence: TGTGCCAGCACACCCGGGGGCGCATCGTCCTACGAGCAGTACTTC.

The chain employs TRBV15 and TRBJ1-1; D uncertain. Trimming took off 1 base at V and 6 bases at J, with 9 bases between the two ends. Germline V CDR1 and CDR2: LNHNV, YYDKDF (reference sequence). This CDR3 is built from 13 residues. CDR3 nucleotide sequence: TGTGCCACCAGCAGAGTGCCGGAAGCTGAAGCTTTCTTT. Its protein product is CATSRVPEAEAFF. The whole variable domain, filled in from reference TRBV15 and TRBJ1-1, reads DAMVIQNPRYQVTQFGKPVTLSCSQTLNHNVMYWYQQKSSQAPKLLFHYYDKDFNNEADTPDNFQSRRPNTSFCFLDIRSPGLGDTAMYLCATSRVPEAEAFFGQGTRLTVV.

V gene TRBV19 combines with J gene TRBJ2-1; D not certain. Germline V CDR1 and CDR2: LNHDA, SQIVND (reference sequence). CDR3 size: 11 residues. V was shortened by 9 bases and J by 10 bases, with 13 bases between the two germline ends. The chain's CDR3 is CASMTGLEQFF. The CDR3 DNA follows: TGTGCCAGCATGACCGGGTTAGAGCAGTTCTTC.

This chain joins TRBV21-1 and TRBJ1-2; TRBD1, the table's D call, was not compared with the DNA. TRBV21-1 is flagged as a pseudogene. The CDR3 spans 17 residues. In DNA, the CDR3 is TGTGCCAGCAGCCCTCAACCCGGGACAGGGACCTTTCGTGGCTACACCTTC. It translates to CASSPQPGTGTFRGYTF.

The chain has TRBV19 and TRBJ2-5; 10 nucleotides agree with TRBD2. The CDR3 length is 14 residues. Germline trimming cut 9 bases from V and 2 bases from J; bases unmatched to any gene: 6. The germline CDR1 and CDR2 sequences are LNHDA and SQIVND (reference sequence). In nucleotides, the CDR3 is TGTGCCAGCCGACCAGCGGGGGGGCAAGAGACCCAGTACTTC. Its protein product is CASRPAGGQETQYF.

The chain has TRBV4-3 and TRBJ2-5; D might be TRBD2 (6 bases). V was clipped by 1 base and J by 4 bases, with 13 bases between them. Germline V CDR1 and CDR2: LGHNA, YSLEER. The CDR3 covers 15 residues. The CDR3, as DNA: TGCGCCAGCAGCCAAGTTCTGGTGGGGGGAGAGACCCAGTACTTC. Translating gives CASSQVLVGGETQYF.

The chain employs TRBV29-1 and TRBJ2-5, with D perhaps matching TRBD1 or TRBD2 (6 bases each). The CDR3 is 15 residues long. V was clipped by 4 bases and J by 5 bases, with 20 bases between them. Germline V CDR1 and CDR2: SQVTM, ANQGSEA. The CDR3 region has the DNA TGCAGCGTTGTTACCCCTCCGGGGGCTCAGGAGACCCAGTACTTC. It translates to CSVVTPPGAQETQYF.

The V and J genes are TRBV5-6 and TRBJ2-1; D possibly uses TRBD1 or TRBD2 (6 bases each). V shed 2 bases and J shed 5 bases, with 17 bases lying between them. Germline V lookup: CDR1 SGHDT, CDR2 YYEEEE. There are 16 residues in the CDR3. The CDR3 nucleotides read TGTGCCAGCAGCTTTTATGGAGGGGGAAGGGACAATGAGCAGTTCTTC. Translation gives CASSFYGGGRDNEQFF.

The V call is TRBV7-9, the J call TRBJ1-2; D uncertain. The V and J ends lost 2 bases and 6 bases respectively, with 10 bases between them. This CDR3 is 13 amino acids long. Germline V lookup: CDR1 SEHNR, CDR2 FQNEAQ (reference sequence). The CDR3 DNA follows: TGTGCCAGCAGCTTATCTGGAGGAGATGGCTACACCTTC. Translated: CASSLSGGDGYTF. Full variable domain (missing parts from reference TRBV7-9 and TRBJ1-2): DTGVSQNPRHKITKRGQNVTFRCDPISEHNRLYWYRQTLGQGPEFLTYFQNEAQLEKSRLLSDRFSAERPKGSFSTLEIQRTEQGDSAMYLCASSLSGGDGYTFGSGTRLTVV.

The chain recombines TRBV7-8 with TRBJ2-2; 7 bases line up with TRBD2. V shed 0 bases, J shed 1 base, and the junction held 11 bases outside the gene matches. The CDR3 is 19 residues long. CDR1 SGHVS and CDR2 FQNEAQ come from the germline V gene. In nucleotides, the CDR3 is TGTGCCAGCAGCTTAGCCCTAATCTTCAGCGGGAAGAACACCGGGGAGCTGTTTTTT. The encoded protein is CASSLALIFSGKNTGELFF.

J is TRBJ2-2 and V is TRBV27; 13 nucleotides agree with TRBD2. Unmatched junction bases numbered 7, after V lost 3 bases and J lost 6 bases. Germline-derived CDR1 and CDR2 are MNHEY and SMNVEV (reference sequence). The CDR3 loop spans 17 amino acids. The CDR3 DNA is TGTGCCAGCAGTTTCCCCGGACTAGCGGGAGATCCCGGGGAGCTGTTTTTT. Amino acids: CASSFPGLAGDPGELFF.

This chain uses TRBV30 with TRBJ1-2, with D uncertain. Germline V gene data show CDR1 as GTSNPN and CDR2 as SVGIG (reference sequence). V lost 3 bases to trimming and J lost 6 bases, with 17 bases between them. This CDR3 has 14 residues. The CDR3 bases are TGTGCCTGGAGGACCCTGGGATGGCAGCATGGCTACACCTTC. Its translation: CAWRTLGWQHGYTF.

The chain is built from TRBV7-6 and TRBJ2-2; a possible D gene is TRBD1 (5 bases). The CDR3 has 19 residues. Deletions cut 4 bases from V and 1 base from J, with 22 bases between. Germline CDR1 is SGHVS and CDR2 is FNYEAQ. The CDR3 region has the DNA TGTGCCAGCAGCTACCTATCAACGGACACCCCTAGGAACACCGGGGAGCTGTTTTTT. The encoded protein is CASSYLSTDTPRNTGELFF.

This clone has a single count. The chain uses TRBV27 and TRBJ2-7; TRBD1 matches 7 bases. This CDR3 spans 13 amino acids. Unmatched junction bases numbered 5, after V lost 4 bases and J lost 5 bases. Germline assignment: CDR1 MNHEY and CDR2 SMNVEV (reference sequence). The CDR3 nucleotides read TGTGCCAGCAGTTGGACAGGTTTCCACGAGCAGTACTTC. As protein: CASSWTGFHEQYF.

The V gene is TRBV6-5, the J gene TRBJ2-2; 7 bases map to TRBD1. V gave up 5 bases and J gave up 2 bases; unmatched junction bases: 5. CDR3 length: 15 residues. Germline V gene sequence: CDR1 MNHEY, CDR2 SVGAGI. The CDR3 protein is CASSPGTVNTGELFF. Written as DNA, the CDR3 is TGTGCCAGCAGTCCCGGGACAGTTAACACCGGGGAGCTGTTTTTT.

This CDR3 is CASSQADRTNTEAFF. DNA of the CDR3: TGCGCCAGCAGCCAAGCAGACAGAACTAACACTGAAGCTTTCTTT. The chain links TRBV4-1 to TRBJ1-1; D might be TRBD1 (5 bases). This CDR3 spans 15 amino acids. Trimming took 1 base from V and 2 from J, leaving 11 bases between them. Germline-derived CDR1 and CDR2 are MGHRA and YSYEKL.